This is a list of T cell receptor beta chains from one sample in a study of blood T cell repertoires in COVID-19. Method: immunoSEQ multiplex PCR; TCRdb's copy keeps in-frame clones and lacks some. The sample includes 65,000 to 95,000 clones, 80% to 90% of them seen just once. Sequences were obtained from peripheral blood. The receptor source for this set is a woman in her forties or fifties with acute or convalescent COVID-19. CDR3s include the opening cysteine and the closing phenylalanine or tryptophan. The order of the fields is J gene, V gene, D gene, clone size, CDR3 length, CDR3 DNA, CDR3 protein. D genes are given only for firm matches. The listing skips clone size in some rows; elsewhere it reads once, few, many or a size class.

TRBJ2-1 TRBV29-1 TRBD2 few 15 TGCAGCGTTGATCTAGCGGGGAGAGGTTACAATGAGCAGTTCTTC CSVDLAGRGYNEQFF
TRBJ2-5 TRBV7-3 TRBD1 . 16 TGTGCCAGCAGCTTATCAGGGGGCGCATTTACGGAGACCCAGTACTTC CASSLSGGAFTETQYF
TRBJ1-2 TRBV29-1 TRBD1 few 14 TGCAGCGTCCGGGACTTTGGGACAGTCTATGGCTACACCTTC CSVRDFGTVYGYTF
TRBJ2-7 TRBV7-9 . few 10 TGTGCCAGCAGCTTAAGGGACAAACTATTC CASSLRDKLF
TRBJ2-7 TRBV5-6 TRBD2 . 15 TGTGCCAGCAGCTTGGCCCCTAGCGGGAACACTGGGCAGTACTTC CASSLAPSGNTGQYF
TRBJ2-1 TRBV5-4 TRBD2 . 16 TGTGCCAGCAGCTTGACTAGCGGGGGACCTTACAATGAGCAGTTCTTC CASSLTSGGPYNEQFF
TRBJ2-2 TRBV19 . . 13 TGTGCCAGTAGTATAGTAACGGCCGGGGAGCTGTTTTTT CASSIVTAGELFF
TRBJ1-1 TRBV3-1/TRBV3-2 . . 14 TGTGCCAGCAGCCAAGGGTTAACAGGCGCTGAAGCTTTCTTT CASSQGLTGAEAFF
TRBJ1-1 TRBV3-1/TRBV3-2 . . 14 TGTGCCAGCAGCCAAGCAGGAGGGAACACTGAAGCTTTCTTT CASSQAGGNTEAFF
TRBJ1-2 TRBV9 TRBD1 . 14 TGTGCCAGCAGCCCGACAGGGTTTTGGTATGGCTACACCTTC CASSPTGFWYGYTF
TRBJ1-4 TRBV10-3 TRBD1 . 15 TGTGCCATCAGTGAGCCGGGACAGGGAACTGAAAAACTGTTTTTT CAISEPGQGTEKLFF
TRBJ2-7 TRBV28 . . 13 TGTGCCAGCAGTACGACAGGACGGTACGAGCAGTACTTC CASSTTGRYEQYF
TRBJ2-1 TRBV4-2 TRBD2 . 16 TGTGCCAGCAGCCTTGAAGGACTAGCGGGAGGCAATGAGCAGTTCTTC CASSLEGLAGGNEQFF
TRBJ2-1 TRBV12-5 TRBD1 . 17 TGTGCTAGTGGTTTGGGACAGGGGTTTTTTAGACAGGATGAGCAGTTCTTC CASGLGQGFFRQDEQFF
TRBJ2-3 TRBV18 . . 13 TGTGCCAGCTCACCCCCGGAACAGGGAGTGCAGTATTTT CASSPPEQGVQYF
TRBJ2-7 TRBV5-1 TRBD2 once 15 TGCGCCAGCAGTACTAGCGGGGACGGGTCCTACGAGCAGTACTTC CASSTSGDGSYEQYF
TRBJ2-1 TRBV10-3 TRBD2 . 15 TGTGCCACTCGATTTAGCGGGGGGGCCTTCGGTGAGCAGTTCTTC CATRFSGGAFGEQFF
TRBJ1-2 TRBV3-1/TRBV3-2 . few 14 TGTGCCAGCAGCCGAGTAGCGGCACCCTATGGCTACACCTTC CASSRVAAPYGYTF
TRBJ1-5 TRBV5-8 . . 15 TGTGCCAGCAGCTTGGAAGGGGTTAGGTTACAGCCCCAGCATTTT CASSLEGVRLQPQHF
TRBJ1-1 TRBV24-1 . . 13 TGTGCCACCAGAGACAGCTTGAACACTGAAGCTTTCTTT CATRDSLNTEAFF
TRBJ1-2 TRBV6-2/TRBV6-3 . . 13 TGTGCCAGCAGTTACCAGGAGGGATATGGCTACACCTTC CASSYQEGYGYTF
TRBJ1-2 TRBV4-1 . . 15 TGCGCCAGCAGCCTAGAGGGCGGGGTTTGGTATGGCTACACCTTC CASSLEGGVWYGYTF
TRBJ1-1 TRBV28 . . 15 TGTGCCAGCAGTCTAACACAAAACCGGGGGACTGAAGCTTTCTTT CASSLTQNRGTEAFF
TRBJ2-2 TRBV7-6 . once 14 TGTGCCAGCACCTACCGTTCGAACACCGGGGAGCTGTTTTTT CASTYRSNTGELFF
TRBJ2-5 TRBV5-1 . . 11 TGCGCCAGCAGCCTCCAAGAGACCCAGTACTTC CASSLQETQYF
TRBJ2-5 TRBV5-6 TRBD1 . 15 TGTGCCAGCAGATTAAACTACAGGGGCCAAGAGACCCAGTACTTC CASRLNYRGQETQYF
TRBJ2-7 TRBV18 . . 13 TGTGCCAGCTCACGGGCAGAAACCTACGAGCAGTACTTC CASSRAETYEQYF
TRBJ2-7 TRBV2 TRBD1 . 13 TGTGCCAGCAGTGGAAGGGGGCCCTACGAGCAGTACTTC CASSGRGPYEQYF
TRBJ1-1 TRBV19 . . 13 TGTGCCAGTAGTATAGGTGGGGGGACTGAAGCTTTCTTT CASSIGGGTEAFF
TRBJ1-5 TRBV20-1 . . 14 TGCAGTGCTAGTAAAATACAGGGAGATCAGCCCCAGCATTTT CSASKIQGDQPQHF
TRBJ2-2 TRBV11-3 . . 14 TGTGCCAGCAGCGTCAGGGGTCTGCCCGGGGAGCTGTTTTTT CASSVRGLPGELFF
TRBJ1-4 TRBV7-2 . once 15 TGTGCCAGCAGCCCTGTAAAATCCCGGAGTGAAAAACTGTTTTTT CASSPVKSRSEKLFF
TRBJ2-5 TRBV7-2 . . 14 TGTGCCAGCAGCTTAGGAGGGCGACAAGAGACCCAGTACTTC CASSLGGRQETQYF
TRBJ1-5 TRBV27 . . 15 TGTGCCAGCAGCCCTCTTCATGGGGGGAATCAGCCCCAGCATTTT CASSPLHGGNQPQHF
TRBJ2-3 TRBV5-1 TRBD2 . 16 TGCGCCAGCAGCTTGAGTACTAGCGGGGCCACAGATACGCAGTATTTT CASSLSTSGATDTQYF
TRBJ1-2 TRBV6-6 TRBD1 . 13 TGTGCCACCTCGGACAGGCCGGACTATGGCTACACCTTC CATSDRPDYGYTF
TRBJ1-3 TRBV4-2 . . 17 TGTGCCAGCAGCCAGGGGGGAGGGGCCGTATCTGGAAACACCATATATTTT CASSQGGGAVSGNTIYF
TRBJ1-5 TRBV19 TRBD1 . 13 TGTGCCAGTAAGGACAGGGTGGGCCAGCCCCAGCATTTT CASKDRVGQPQHF
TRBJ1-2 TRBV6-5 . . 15 TGTGCCAGCAGTCCGGCAATGTTAGGGGGATATGGCTACACCTTC CASSPAMLGGYGYTF
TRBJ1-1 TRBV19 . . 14 TGTGCCAGTATGCTTGGGACACCGAACACTGAAGCTTTCTTT CASMLGTPNTEAFF
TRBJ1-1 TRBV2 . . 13 TGTGCCAGCCTACAGAACATGAACACTGAAGCTTTCTTT CASLQNMNTEAFF
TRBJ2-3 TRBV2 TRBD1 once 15 TGTGCCAGCAGAACGGGACAGGGGGTCACAGATACGCAGTATTTT CASRTGQGVTDTQYF
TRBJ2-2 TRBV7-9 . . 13 TGTGCCCTAACTTCTGAGGTCCCCGGGGAGCTGTTTTTT CALTSEVPGELFF
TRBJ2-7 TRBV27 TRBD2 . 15 TGTGCCAGCAGTTTAGCGGGGGGCTTCCCCTACGAGCAGTACTTC CASSLAGGFPYEQYF